This TCR beta chain was identified during a study of cytomegalovirus exposure and HLA in healthy donors. The PCR had 60 Vbeta and 13 Jbeta primers. Profiled with immunoSEQ multiplex PCR; TCRdb holds only in-frame clones, not every one. The profile covers about 130,000 clones, with 70% to 85% appearing a single time and about 6.8% taken by the ten largest. Samples came from healthy bone marrow donors. CDR1 SNHLY and CDR2 FYNNEI come from the germline V gene. This CDR3 comprises 13 residues. V was clipped by 3 bases and J by 5 bases; unmatched bases: 0. Comment on this clone: Its antigen is still unknown.

The study, taken as a whole, reports: Across donors, sequencing depth was assumed by presence/absence analyses to be roughly uniform.

The clonotype comes from a man between 35 and 55 years old in good health and CMV-seropositive. The V gene is TRBV2, the J gene TRBJ2-5, with 10 nucleotides matching TRBD2. The sequencing sample was made of PBMCs. The CDR3 nucleotides are TGTGCCAGCAGTGATAGCGGGAGGGAGACCCAGTACTTC. Encoded protein: CASSDSGRETQYF.